A single sample gave rise to the 5 T cell receptor beta chains below, sequenced in a study of tumor-infiltrating lymphocytes in primary liver carcinoma. From 20-30 mg of unsorted bulk tissue, DNA and RNA were co-extracted together. Constant-region priming of about 520 ng total RNA yielded TCR beta cDNA. ARM-PCR, slightly modified, supplied the TCR beta libraries through three nested multiplex PCR rounds. TRBV1-TRBV30 forward and Cbeta reverse primers drove the first two approximately 11-cycle rounds. TCRdb ran MiXCR on the multiplex PCR reads and lists one entry per CDR3 protein. The table has over 95,000 distinct CDR3 sequences, more than 60% seen once. Sample: liver tumor tissue from sampling region 5. Subset reported: tumor region T5, tumor centre. The receptors were sampled from a woman aged 60 to 75 with primary liver carcinoma and hepatitis B virus infection.

Of note for this clonotype: A much more abundant neighbour one base away suggests this may be a read error. The CDR3 end shows no conserved phenylalanine or tryptophan, and so a read error is likely. This chain joins TRBV5-1 and TRBJ1-6, with TRBD1 identical over 8 bases. V lost 5 bases and J lost 6; bases outside the gene matches: 10. Germline CDR1 reads SGHRS; CDR2 reads YFSETQ. The CDR3 length is 16 residues. The CDR3 here is CASSQDRGRSNSPLHS. The CDR3 DNA sequence: TGCGCCAGCAGTCAAGACAGGGGTAGGAGTAATTCACCCCTCCACTCT.

As for this clonotype: An end of the junction differs from the germline gene, which may be a read error. The chain employs TRBV6-1 and TRBJ2-7, with D perhaps matching TRBD1 (6 bases). This CDR3 is built from 12 residues. Germline lookup yields CDR1 MNHNS and CDR2 SASEGT. CDR3 region: CASGQHYYEQCF. CDR3 DNA sequence: TGTGCCAGCGGACAGCACTACTACGAGCAGTGCTTC.

About this clonotype itself: An end of the junction does not agree with germline; a read error may underlie this. The J gene is TRBJ2-1, the V gene TRBV30, with 7 bases identical to TRBD1. This CDR3 has 13 residues. The germline CDR1 and CDR2 sequences are GTSNPN and SVGIG (reference sequence). The DNA for the CDR3 is TGTGCCTGTGTCGGGACAGCCTACATTGAGCAGTTCTTC. The encoded protein is CACVGTAYIEQFF.

This clonotype occurred many times. This chain links TRBV6-6 with TRBJ2-1; D call uncertain. The CDR3 totals 13 residues. Germline loops: CDR1 MNHNY, CDR2 SVGAGI (reference sequence). Trimming left V 0 bases short and J 9 bases short, with 9 bases between. The CDR3 DNA reads as TGTGCCAGCAGTTACTCAGTGGCCGCTGAGCAGTTCTTC. Amino acids: CASSYSVAAEQFF.

As for this clonotype: Germline and junction disagree at one end, which may indicate a read error. This chain links TRBV11-2 with TRBJ2-3; 7 bases fit TRBD2. CDR1 is SGHAT, CDR2 FQNNGV, per germline. The CDR3 totals 16 residues. The CDR3: CVSSLVSSGITDTQYF. CDR3 bases: TGTGTCAGCAGCCTAGTTTCTAGCGGAATCACAGATACGCAGTATTTT.